The text below deals with one T cell receptor (beta chain). The antigen is undetermined. The entry originates in a study of breast tumors, draining lymph nodes, adjacent tissues. MiXCR, run by TCRdb on the multiplex PCR reads, gives a single entry per CDR3 protein. The sample includes tens of thousands of distinct CDR3 sequences, 36% of them seen just once. Germline CDR1 and CDR2: KGHDR and SFDVKD. Trimming at V came to 2 bases and at J to 8 bases, leaving 8 bases not matched to a gene. The length of the CDR3 is 16 residues. Findings and limits, study-wide: Tumor TCR diversity was below lymph nodes but above nontumor tissue. Tumor and nontumor repertoires were significantly more similar in luminal-like than in basal-like breast cancer. Data only fit, rather than demonstrated, lymph node origin of most tumor T cells. Data fit most tumor T cells coming from lymph node, expanding in tumor.

The source of this sequence is a female donor with breast cancer. Some clones in this sample may be carry-over from other donors' samples. The rearrangement uses TRBV24-1 and TRBJ2-1; 10 nucleotides line up with TRBD2. The sample comprised breast tumor tissue. This chain's CDR3 is CATSDSLAGEQDEQFF. In nucleotides, the CDR3 is TGTGCCACCAGTGATTCCCTAGCGGGAGAGCAGGATGAGCAGTTCTTC.